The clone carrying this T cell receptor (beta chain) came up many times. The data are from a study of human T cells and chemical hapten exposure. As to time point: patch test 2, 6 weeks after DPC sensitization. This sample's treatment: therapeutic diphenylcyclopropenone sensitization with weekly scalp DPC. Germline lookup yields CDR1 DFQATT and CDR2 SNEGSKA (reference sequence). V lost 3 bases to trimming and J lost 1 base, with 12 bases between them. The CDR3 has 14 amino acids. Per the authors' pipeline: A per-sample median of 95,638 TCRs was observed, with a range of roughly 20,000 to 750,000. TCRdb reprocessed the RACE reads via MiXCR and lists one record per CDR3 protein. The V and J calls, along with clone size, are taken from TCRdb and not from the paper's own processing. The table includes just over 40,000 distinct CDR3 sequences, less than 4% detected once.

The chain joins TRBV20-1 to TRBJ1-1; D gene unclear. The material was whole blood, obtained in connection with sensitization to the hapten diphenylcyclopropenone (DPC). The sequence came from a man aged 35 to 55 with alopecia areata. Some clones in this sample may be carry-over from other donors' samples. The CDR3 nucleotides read TGCAGTGCTAGGTATAGAGGCACGAACACTGAAGCTTTCTTT. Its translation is CSARYRGTNTEAFF.